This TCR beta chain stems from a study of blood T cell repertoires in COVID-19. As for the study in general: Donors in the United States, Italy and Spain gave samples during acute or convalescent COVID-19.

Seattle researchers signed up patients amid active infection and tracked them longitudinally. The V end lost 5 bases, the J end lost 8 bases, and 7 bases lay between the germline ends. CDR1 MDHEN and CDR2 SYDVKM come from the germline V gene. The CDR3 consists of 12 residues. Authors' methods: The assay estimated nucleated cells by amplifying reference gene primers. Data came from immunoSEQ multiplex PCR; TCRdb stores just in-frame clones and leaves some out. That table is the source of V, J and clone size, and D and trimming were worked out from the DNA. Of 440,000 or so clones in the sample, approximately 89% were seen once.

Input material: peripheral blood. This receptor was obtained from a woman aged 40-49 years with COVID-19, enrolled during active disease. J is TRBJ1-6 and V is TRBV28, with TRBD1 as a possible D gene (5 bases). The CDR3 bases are TGTGCCAGCAGTCAGGGTTATTCACCCCTCCACTTT. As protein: CASSQGYSPLHF. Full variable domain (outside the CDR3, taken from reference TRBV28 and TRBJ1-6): DVKVTQSSRYLVKRTGEKVFLECVQDMDHENMFWYRQDPGLGLRLIYFSYDVKMKEKGDIPEGYSVSREKKERFSLILESASTNQTSMYLCASSQGYSPLHFGNGTRLTVT.